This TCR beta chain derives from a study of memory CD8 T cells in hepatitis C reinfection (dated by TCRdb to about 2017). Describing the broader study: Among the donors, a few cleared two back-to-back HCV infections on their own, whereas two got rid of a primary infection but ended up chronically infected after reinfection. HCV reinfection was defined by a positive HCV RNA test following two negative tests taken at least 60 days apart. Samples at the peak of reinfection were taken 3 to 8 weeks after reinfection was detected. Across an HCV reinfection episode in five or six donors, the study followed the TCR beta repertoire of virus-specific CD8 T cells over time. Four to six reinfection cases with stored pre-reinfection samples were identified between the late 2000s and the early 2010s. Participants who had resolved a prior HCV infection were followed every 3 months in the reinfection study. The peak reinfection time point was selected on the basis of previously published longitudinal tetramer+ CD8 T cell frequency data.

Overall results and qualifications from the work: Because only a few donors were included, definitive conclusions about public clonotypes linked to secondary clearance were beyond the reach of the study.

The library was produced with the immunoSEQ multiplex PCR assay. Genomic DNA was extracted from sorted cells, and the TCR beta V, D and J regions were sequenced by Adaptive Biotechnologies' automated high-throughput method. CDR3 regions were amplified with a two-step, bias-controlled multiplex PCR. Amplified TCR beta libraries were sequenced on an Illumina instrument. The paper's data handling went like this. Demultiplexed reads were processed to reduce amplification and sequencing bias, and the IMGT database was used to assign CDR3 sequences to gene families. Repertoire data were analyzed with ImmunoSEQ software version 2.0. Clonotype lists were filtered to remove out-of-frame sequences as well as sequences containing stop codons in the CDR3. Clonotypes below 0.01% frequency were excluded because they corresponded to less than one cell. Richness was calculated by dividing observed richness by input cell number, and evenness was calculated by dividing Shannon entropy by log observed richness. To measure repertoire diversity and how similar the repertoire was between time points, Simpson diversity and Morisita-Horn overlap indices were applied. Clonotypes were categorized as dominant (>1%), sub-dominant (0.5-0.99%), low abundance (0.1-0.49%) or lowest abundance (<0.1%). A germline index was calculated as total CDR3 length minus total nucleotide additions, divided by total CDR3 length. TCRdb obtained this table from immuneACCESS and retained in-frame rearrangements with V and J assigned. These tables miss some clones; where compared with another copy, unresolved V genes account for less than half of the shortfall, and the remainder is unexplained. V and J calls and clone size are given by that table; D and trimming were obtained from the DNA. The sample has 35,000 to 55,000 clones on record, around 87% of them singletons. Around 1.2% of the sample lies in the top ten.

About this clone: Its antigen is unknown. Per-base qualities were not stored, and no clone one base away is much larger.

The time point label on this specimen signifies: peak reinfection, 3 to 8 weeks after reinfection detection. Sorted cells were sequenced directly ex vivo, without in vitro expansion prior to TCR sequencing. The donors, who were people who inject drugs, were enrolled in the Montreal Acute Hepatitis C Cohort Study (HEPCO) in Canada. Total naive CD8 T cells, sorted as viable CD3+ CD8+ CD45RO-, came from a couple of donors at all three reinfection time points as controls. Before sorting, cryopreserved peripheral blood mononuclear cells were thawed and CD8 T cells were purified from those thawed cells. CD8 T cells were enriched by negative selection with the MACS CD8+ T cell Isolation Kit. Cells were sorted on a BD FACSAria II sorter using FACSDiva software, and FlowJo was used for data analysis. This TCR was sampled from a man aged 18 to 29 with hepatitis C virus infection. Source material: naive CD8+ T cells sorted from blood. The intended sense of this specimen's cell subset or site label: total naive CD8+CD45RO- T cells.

The CDR3 region has the sequence CASSQTYSSDLSYEQYF. The nucleotide sequence reads TGTGCCAGCAGTCAAACCTATTCTAGCGACCTCTCCTACGAGCAGTACTTC. This chain is built from TRBV27 and TRBJ2-7, with a weak D call of TRBD2 (6 bases match). Inclusive of the bounding cysteine and phenylalanine, the CDR3 is 17 residues long. Just CDR3 DNA is preserved here, 51 bases in frame from base 1. Trimming removed 5 bases from V and 0 bases from J, leaving 20 bases between the germline ends. From the germline V gene (reference sequence), CDR1 is MNHEY and CDR2 is SMNVEV.